This TCR beta chain was recorded in a study of shared clonotypes between healthy human individuals. The ends lost 6 bases at V and 3 bases at J; junction bases unmatched: 10. Germline CDR1 is SNHLY and CDR2 is FYNNEI. The CDR3 sequence is 15 residues long. Adult donors, all healthy and HIV-negative, had no recent acute infections or vaccinations. Measured with immunoSEQ multiplex PCR; TCRdb has only the in-frame clones, and not every one. The repertoire holds fewer than 3 million clones, with 92% as singletons. This clone was observed a single time. The receptor's source is a man between 18 and 35 years old in good health. Some clones in this sample may be carry-over from other donors' samples. Sequenced input: naive CD4+ T cells from PBMCs. The subset was: CD45RA+ positively selected. This sequence joins TRBV2 and TRBJ2-7, with 8 bases fitting TRBD2. This chain's CDR3 is CASRPGGAGGYEQYF. The CDR3 nucleotides read TGTGCCAGCAGACCTGGCGGCGCGGGAGGCTACGAGCAGTACTTC.